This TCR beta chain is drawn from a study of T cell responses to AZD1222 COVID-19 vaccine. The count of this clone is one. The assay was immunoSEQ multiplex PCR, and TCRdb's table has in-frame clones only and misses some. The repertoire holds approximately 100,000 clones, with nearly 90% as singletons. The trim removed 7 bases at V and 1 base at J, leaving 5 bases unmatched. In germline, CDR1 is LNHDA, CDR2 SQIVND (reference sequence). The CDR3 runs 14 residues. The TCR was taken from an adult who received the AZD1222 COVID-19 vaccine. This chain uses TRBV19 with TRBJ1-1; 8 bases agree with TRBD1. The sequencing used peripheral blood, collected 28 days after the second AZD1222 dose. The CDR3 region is CASIRTGSNTEAFF. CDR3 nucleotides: TGTGCCAGTATTAGGACAGGGTCGAACACTGAAGCTTTCTTT.